This TCR beta chain was captured in a study of blood T cell repertoires in COVID-19. Across the study: Spain, Italy and the United States supplied samples that represented acute and convalescent COVID-19. T cells, B-cell-depleted T cells, or PBMCs supplied cDNA or gDNA.

In the original workflow: By means of reference gene primer amplification, nucleated cell counts were estimated. TCRdb's table, derived via immunoSEQ multiplex PCR, lists solely in-frame clones and lacks some. The V and J calls and clone size were taken over from that table, and D and trimming were inferred from the DNA. The sample consists of 40,000 to 55,000 clones, 70% to 90% of them appearing once. This CDR3 is built from 13 residues. Germline lookup yields CDR1 MNHEY and CDR2 SMNVEV (reference sequence). V was trimmed by 6 bases and J by 6 bases, leaving 13 bases between them. The TCR originated in a human donor in a cohort sampled during active COVID-19. The sequenced sample consisted of peripheral blood. This chain links TRBV27 with TRBJ2-3, with a tentative D call TRBD1 (5 bases). For the CDR3, the DNA is TGTGCCAGCAGCCTGGGTTCAGGGGATACGCAGTATTTT. Its protein product is CASSLGSGDTQYF.